What follows are 9 T cell receptor beta chains derived from one specimen sequenced in a study of shared clonotypes between healthy human individuals. Sequenced by immunoSEQ multiplex PCR; TCRdb stores in-frame clones only, minus some. Of about 2.3 million clones detected, more than 85% appear once; the ten largest clones hold under 0.45%. Sequenced input: naive CD4+ T cells from PBMCs. As for subset: CD45RA+ positively selected. These receptors were collected from a man between 18 and 35 years old in good health. Some clones in this sample may be carry-over from other donors' samples.

The gene calls are TRBV28 and TRBJ1-1; no clear D gene. Germline CDR1 reads MDHEN; CDR2 reads SYDVKM. The CDR3 covers 16 residues. V was trimmed by 0 bases and J by 0 bases, leaving 11 bases between them. The CDR3 DNA is TGTGCCAGCAGTTTATGGGATCTGGGAATGAACACTGAAGCTTTCTTT. This codes for CASSLWDLGMNTEAFF.

This clone is a singleton in its sample. V usage is TRBV5-4 and J usage is TRBJ1-1, with a possible D match to TRBD1 (5 bases). Trimming removed 4 bases from V and 5 bases from J, with 12 bases in between. The length of the CDR3 is 13 residues. The V gene's germline CDR1 is SGHNT and CDR2 YYREEE (reference sequence). CDR3 protein: CASSLPTDTEAFF. The CDR3 nucleotides are TGTGCCAGCAGCCTACCGACAGATACTGAAGCTTTCTTT.

The genes are TRBV6-1 and TRBJ1-5; the D is unclear. V lost 7 bases to trimming and J lost 4 bases, with 8 bases between them. The length of the CDR3 is 12 residues. Germline values: CDR1 MNHNS, CDR2 SASEGT. Here the CDR3 reads CASTTLNQPQHF. The CDR3 DNA reads as TGTGCCAGCACCACACTAAATCAGCCCCAGCATTTT.

This chain joins TRBV5-1 and TRBJ1-1, with a tentative D call TRBD1 (5 bases). This CDR3 spans 16 amino acids. Germline values: CDR1 SGHRS, CDR2 YFSETQ. V shed 0 bases and J shed 2 bases, with 14 bases lying between them. In nucleotides, the CDR3 is TGCGCCAGCAGCTTGGCCGGGAGGGGACCTAACACTGAAGCTTTCTTT. This sequence encodes CASSLAGRGPNTEAFF.

The chain is built from TRBV2 and TRBJ2-2; 10 bases are a match to TRBD1. V lost 4 bases, J lost 6 bases, and 8 bases stayed unmatched. This CDR3 comprises 16 residues. Looked up from germline, CDR1 is SNHLY and CDR2 is FYNNEI. CDR3 loop: CASSALGTGVSGELFF. The CDR3 nucleotides read TGTGCCAGCAGTGCGTTAGGGACAGGGGTCTCCGGGGAGCTGTTTTTT.

The chain uses TRBV11-2 and TRBJ2-7, with D possibly called TRBD1 or TRBD2 (5 bases each). V was cut by 5 bases and J by 3 bases, with 17 bases left in between. Per the germline V gene, CDR1 is SGHAT and CDR2 is FQNNGV. The CDR3 covers 15 residues. As DNA, the CDR3 is TGTGCCAGCAGCCTCAATCGGGACCGAAACTACGAGCAGTACTTC. It codes for CASSLNRDRNYEQYF.

The chain carries TRBV27 and TRBJ1-5, with D possibly being TRBD1 (6 bases). V was clipped by 1 base and J by 7 bases, with 17 bases between them. Germline CDR1 is MNHEY and CDR2 is SMNVEV (reference sequence). This CDR3 region has 16 residues. The CDR3 DNA sequence: TGTGCCAGCAGTTTATGCCTGGGGGCTATGCAACAGCCCCAGCATTTT. Protein sequence: CASSLCLGAMQQPQHF.

The chain carries TRBV27 and TRBJ2-3, with D perhaps TRBD2 (6 bases). The CDR3 runs 18 residues. The germline gives CDR1 MNHEY, CDR2 SMNVEV (reference sequence). Trimming took off 6 bases at V and 4 bases at J, with 26 bases between the two ends. Written as DNA, the CDR3 is TGTGCCAGCAGCCCGAGGGGCGGGGCCGCCTATTATCCAGATACGCAGTATTTT. It specifies CASSPRGGAAYYPDTQYF.

The rearrangement links TRBV7-9 to TRBJ1-2; 7 bases line up with TRBD1. CDR3 length: 13 residues. Unmatched junction bases numbered 4, after V lost 3 bases and J lost 6 bases. Germline-derived CDR1 and CDR2 are SEHNR and FQNEAQ (reference sequence). DNA of the CDR3: TGTGCCAGCAGCTTGACAGGGCCTGATGGCTACACCTTC. This sequence encodes CASSLTGPDGYTF.